Below, 20 T cell receptor beta chains from the same sample are listed, as sequenced in a study of cytotoxic CD8 clonotypes in ibrutinib-treated CLL. Measured with immunoSEQ multiplex PCR; TCRdb has only the in-frame clones, and not every one. This table has under 150,000 clones, roughly 90% appearing once. This sample comprised PBMCs, obtained after 12 months of ibrutinib treatment. These receptors all come from a human donor with chronic lymphocytic leukemia.

The CDR3 DNA reads TGTGCCAGCAGCTTAAGTTTCGGGACAGGGTTTTTATCCGGGGAGCTGTTTTTT. It specifies CASSLSFGTGFLSGELFF. J is TRBJ2-2 and V is TRBV11-3; 9 positions agree with TRBD1. V shed 2 bases and J 6 bases; nucleotides not matched to a gene: 13. The CDR3 runs 18 residues. Germline assignment: CDR1 SGHNT and CDR2 YENEEA.

The chain couples TRBV27 to TRBJ2-3; 7 bases agree with TRBD2. CDR3 length: 16 residues. The J segment lost 4 bases and the V segment lost 2 bases, leaving 9 bases of the junction unmatched. Germline V lookup: CDR1 MNHEY, CDR2 SMNVEV (reference sequence). CDR3 in amino acids: CASSLEPSGFADTQYF. The CDR3 nucleotides read TGTGCCAGCAGTTTAGAGCCTAGCGGATTCGCAGATACGCAGTATTTT.

This chain links TRBV7-8 with TRBJ2-7, with 14 bases matching TRBD2. The CDR3 extends over 15 amino acids. Per germline, CDR1 SGHVS and CDR2 FQNEAQ. The V segment lost 5 bases and the J segment 2 bases; nucleotides outside the gene matches: 2. The CDR3 here is CASSVGLAGAYEQYF. Here the CDR3 DNA reads TGTGCCAGCAGCGTGGGACTAGCGGGGGCCTACGAGCAGTACTTC.

This chain joins TRBV5-1 and TRBJ1-4; D may be TRBD1 (6 bases). V was cut by 2 bases and J by 4 bases, with 21 bases left in between. Germline V gene data show CDR1 as SGHRS and CDR2 as YFSETQ. The CDR3 is made up of 18 amino acids. CDR3 nucleotide sequence: TGCGCCAGCAGCTTACAGGGAGCCCCCGGCCTCCGTAATGAAAAACTGTTTTTT. Encoded protein: CASSLQGAPGLRNEKLFF.

V and J are TRBV25-1 and TRBJ1-5; perhaps TRBD1 as D (5 bases). Trimming removed 2 bases at V and 5 bases at J, with 13 bases between. Germline V gene sequence: CDR1 MGHDK, CDR2 SYGVNS. The CDR3 is 15 amino acids. Here the CDR3 DNA reads TGTGCCAGCAGTGAACAGGGACTGGGAGATCAGCCCCAGCATTTT. Encoded protein: CASSEQGLGDQPQHF.

The chain recombines TRBV6-5 with TRBJ2-4, with no clear D. The germline V gene has CDR1 MNHEY and CDR2 SVGAGI. Trimming took 0 bases from V and 6 from J, leaving 6 bases between them. The CDR3 is made up of 13 amino acids. The CDR3 loop is CASSYSKSNIQYF. The CDR3, as DNA: TGTGCCAGCAGTTACTCGAAATCAAACATTCAGTACTTC.

This rearrangement joins TRBV19 to TRBJ1-1; D unresolved. The V and J ends lost 7 bases and 8 bases respectively, with 8 bases between them. Per the germline V gene, CDR1 is LNHDA and CDR2 is SQIVND (reference sequence). The CDR3 is 10 amino acids. The CDR3 bases are TGTGCCAGTAATGGCAGAGAAGCTTTCTTT. Translated: CASNGREAFF.

The chain carries TRBV7-2 and TRBJ2-5, with 7 bases matching TRBD2. The germline V gene has CDR1 SGHTA and CDR2 FQGNSA. The CDR3 contains 11 residues. The V and J ends lost 2 bases and 10 bases, in that order; junction bases with no gene match: 1. The CDR3 sequence: CASSLREVQYF. CDR3 nucleotides: TGTGCCAGCAGCTTACGGGAGGTCCAGTACTTC.

The chain couples TRBV7-8 to TRBJ2-2; D unresolved. This CDR3 is built from 14 residues. CDR1 is SGHVS and CDR2 is FQNEAQ in the germline V gene. The V and J ends lost 5 bases and 2 bases respectively, with 9 bases between them. CDR3 protein: CASSQETNTGELFF. CDR3 nucleotides: TGTGCCAGCAGCCAAGAGACCAACACCGGGGAGCTGTTTTTT.

This chain joins TRBV18 and TRBJ1-3, with TRBD1 matching 7 bases. Germline V lookup: CDR1 KGHSH, CDR2 LQKENI. The CDR3 runs to 14 residues. V lost 10 bases and J lost 8; bases outside the gene matches: 14. CDR3 sequence: CATHLLQGSDTIYF. The CDR3 nucleotides read TGTGCCACTCATCTGTTACAGGGGTCAGACACCATATATTTT.

The chain links TRBV21-1 to TRBJ1-1. TRBV21-1 is annotated as a pseudogene. The CDR3 has 15 amino acids. The CDR3 is CASSFLPQGGTEAFF. CDR3 DNA: TGTGCCAGCAGCTTCCTGCCCCAGGGAGGCACTGAAGCTTTCTTT.

The chain employs TRBV29-1 and TRBJ1-1; D may be TRBD1 (5 bases). The germline gives CDR1 SQVTM, CDR2 ANQGSEA. The CDR3 length is 12 residues. V lost 4 bases and J 5 bases, leaving 11 bases between the germline ends. The CDR3 DNA sequence: TGCAGCGTTGGTCAGGGAGCGACTGAAGCTTTCTTT. It codes for CSVGQGATEAFF.

The rearrangement joins TRBV6-5 to TRBJ2-7; 7 nucleotides agree with TRBD1. This CDR3 region has 15 residues. The J segment lost 0 bases and the V segment lost 5 bases, leaving 7 bases of the junction unmatched. CDR1 and CDR2 from the germline V gene are MNHEY and SVGAGI. The CDR3 DNA reads TGTGCCAGCAGTGCGGACAGGAGGAGCTCCTACGAGCAGTACTTC. Protein sequence: CASSADRRSSYEQYF.

The chain links TRBV9 to TRBJ1-2; no reliable D call. Looked up from germline, CDR1 is SGDLS and CDR2 is YYNGEE. Trimming pared 1 base from V and 7 bases from J, leaving 8 bases between. The CDR3 extends over 12 amino acids. CDR3 nucleotide sequence: TGTGCCAGCAGCGTACCAGACCCTGGCTACACCTTC. Translation: CASSVPDPGYTF.

The rearrangement uses TRBV14 and TRBJ1-1; D unresolved. Germline V gives CDR1 SGHDN, CDR2 FVKESK. Trimming stripped 1 base from V and 4 bases from J, with 4 bases between. The CDR3 runs 12 residues. CDR3 loop: CASSQVPTEAFF. Here the CDR3 DNA reads TGTGCCAGCAGCCAAGTTCCCACTGAAGCTTTCTTT.

This chain connects TRBV19 to TRBJ2-1, with TRBD2 matching 9 bases. This CDR3 has 15 residues. Germline V lookup: CDR1 LNHDA, CDR2 SQIVND (reference sequence). After removal of 11 bases from V and 4 bases from J, the junction contained 12 bases not matched to a gene. For the CDR3, the DNA is TGTGCCTCCAATAGCGGGAGTCTTATGTACAATGAGCAGTTCTTC. It translates to CASNSGSLMYNEQFF.

This clone has just one count. The rearrangement uses TRBV6-5 and TRBJ2-5; 9 nucleotides match TRBD1. Germline V gene lookup returns CDR1 MNHEY and CDR2 SVGAGI. The CDR3 has 15 amino acids. V shed 6 bases and J 3 bases; nucleotides not matched to a gene: 8. Here the CDR3 reads CASRSYRDREETQYF. CDR3 bases: TGTGCCAGCAGATCCTACCGGGACAGGGAAGAGACCCAGTACTTC.

The chain links TRBV5-1 to TRBJ1-1; 8 bases match TRBD1. Germline trimming cut 2 bases from V and 4 bases from J; bases unmatched to any gene: 4. The germline CDR1 and CDR2 sequences are SGHRS and YFSETQ. This CDR3 is built from 14 residues. The CDR3 DNA sequence: TGCGCCAGCAGCTTACAGGGGGGGAGCACTGAAGCTTTCTTT. Translated: CASSLQGGSTEAFF.

The rearrangement joins TRBV11-3 to TRBJ2-3, with D possibly TRBD2 on 6 matching bases. Germline CDR1 and CDR2: SGHNT and YENEEA. The CDR3 loop spans 15 amino acids. Deletions cut 4 bases from V and 0 bases from J, with 11 bases between. Here the CDR3 reads CASSSEGSSTDTQYF. The DNA of the CDR3 is TGTGCCAGCAGCTCGGAGGGGAGTAGCACAGATACGCAGTATTTT.

This sequence joins TRBV10-1 and TRBJ2-7; 7 bases line up with TRBD1. Trimming took 5 bases from V and 4 from J; bases not matched to a gene: 11. This CDR3 spans 15 amino acids. Germline V gene lookup returns CDR1 WNHNN and CDR2 SYGVQD (reference sequence). The CDR3 DNA sequence: TGCGCCAGCAGTCGCGACCGGGACAGCCGTTACGAGCAGTACTTC. Amino acid sequence: CASSRDRDSRYEQYF.